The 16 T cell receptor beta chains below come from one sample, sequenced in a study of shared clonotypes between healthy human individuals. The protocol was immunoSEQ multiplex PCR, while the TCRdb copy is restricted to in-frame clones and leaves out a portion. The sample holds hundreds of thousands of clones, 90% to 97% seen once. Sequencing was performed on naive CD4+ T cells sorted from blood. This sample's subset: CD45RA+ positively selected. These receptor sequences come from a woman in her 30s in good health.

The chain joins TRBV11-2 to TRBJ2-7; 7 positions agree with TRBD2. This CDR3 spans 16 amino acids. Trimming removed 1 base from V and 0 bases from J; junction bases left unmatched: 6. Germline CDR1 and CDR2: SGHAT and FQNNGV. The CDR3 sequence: CASSLGRGISSYEQYF. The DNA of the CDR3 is TGTGCCAGCAGCTTAGGGCGGGGGATCAGCTCCTACGAGCAGTACTTC.

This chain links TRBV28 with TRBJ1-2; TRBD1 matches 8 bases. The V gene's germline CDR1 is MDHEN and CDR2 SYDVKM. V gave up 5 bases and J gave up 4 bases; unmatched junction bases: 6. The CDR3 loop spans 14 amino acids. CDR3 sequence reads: CASSLTGEAYGYTF. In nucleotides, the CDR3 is TGTGCCAGCAGTCTGACAGGGGAGGCCTATGGCTACACCTTC.

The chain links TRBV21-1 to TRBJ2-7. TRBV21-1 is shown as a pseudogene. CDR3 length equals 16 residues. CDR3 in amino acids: CASPAGGIAGPYEQYF. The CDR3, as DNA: TGTGCCAGCCCGGCAGGGGGGATAGCGGGCCCCTACGAGCAGTACTTC.

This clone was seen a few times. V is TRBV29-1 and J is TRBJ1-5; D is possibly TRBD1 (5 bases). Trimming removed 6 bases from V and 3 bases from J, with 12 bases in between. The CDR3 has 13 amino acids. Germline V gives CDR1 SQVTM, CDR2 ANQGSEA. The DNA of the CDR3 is TGCAGCGTAGGGACGTCCTCCAATCAGCCCCAGCATTTT. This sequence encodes CSVGTSSNQPQHF. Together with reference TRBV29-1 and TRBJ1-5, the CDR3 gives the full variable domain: SAVISQKPSRDICQRGTSLTIQCQVDSQVTMMFWYRQQPGQSLTLIATANQGSEATYESGFVIDKFPISRPNLTFSTLTVSNMSPEDSSIYLCSVGTSSNQPQHFGDGTRLSIL.

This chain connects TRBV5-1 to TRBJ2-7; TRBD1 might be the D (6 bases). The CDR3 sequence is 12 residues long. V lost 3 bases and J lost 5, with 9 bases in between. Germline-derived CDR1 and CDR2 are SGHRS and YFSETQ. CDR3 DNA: TGCGCCAGCAGCTCACACAGGGACGAGCAGTACTTC. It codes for CASSSHRDEQYF.

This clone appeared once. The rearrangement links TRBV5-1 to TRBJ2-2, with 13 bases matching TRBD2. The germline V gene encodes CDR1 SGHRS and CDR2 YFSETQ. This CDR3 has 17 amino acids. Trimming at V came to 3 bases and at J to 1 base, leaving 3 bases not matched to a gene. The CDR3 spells CASSWGTSGVNTGELFF. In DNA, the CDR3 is TGCGCCAGCAGCTGGGGGACTAGCGGGGTGAACACCGGGGAGCTGTTTTTT.

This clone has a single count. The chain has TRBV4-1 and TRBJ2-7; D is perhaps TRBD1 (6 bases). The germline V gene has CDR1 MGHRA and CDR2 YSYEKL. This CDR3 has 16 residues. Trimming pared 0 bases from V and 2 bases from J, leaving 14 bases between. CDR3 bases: TGCGCCAGCAGCCAAGATAGGGGGACGGACACCTACGAGCAGTACTTC. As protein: CASSQDRGTDTYEQYF.

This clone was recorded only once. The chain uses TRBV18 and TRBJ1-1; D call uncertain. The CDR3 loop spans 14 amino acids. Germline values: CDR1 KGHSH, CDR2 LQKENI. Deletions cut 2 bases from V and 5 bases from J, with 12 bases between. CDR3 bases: TGTGCCAGCTCACCAGGCGGCTTGAGAACTGAAGCTTTCTTT. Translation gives CASSPGGLRTEAFF.

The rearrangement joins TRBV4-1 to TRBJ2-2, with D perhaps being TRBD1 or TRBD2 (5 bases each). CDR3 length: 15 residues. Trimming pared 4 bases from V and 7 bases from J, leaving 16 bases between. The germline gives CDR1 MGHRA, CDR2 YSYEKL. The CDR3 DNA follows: TGCGCCAGCAGCCGCCGGGACCTCAGTGGCGGGGAGCTGTTTTTT. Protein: CASSRRDLSGGELFF.

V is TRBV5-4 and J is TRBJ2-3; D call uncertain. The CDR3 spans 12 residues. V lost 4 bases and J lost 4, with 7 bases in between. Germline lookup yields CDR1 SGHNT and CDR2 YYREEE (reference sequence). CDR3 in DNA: TGTGCCAGCAGCCCTTCGTCAGATACGCAGTATTTT. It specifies CASSPSSDTQYF.

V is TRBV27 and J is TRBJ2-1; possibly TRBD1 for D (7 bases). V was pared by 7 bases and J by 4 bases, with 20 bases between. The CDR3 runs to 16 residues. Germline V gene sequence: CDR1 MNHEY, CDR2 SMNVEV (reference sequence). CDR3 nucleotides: TGTGCCAGCACTAACGCAGGGGGGCAGCTATACAATGAGCAGTTCTTC. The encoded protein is CASTNAGGQLYNEQFF.

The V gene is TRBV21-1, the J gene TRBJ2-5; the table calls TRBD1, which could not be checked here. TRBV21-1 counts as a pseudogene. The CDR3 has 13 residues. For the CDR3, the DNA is TGTGCCAGCAGCAAAGGCCGGGACAGGGACCTGGACTTC. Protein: CASSKGRDRDLDF.

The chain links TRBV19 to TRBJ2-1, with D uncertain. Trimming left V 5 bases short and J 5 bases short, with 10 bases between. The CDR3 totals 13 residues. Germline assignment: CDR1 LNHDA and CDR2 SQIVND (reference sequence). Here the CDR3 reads CASSGFMNNEQFF. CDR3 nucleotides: TGTGCCAGTAGTGGGTTTATGAACAATGAGCAGTTCTTC.

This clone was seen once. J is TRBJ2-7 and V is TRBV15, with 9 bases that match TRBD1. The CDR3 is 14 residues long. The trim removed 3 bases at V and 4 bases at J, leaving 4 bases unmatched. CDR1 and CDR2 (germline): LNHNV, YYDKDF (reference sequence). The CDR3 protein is CATSRDRGMYEQYF. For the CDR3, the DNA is TGTGCCACCAGCAGGGACAGGGGCATGTACGAGCAGTACTTC.

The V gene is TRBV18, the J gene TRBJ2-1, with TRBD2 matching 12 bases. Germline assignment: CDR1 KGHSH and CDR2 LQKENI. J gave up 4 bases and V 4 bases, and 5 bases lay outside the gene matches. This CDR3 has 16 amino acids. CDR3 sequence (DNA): TGTGCCAGCTCACTTAGGACTAGCGGGACGTACAATGAGCAGTTCTTC. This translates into CASSLRTSGTYNEQFF.

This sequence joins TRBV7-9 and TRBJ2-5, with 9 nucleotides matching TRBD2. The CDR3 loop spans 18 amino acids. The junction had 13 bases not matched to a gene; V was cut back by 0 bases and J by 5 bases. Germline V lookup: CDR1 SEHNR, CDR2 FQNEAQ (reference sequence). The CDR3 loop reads CASSLAQGGGSGSETQYF. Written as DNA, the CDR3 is TGTGCCAGCAGCTTAGCCCAAGGGGGGGGTAGCGGGAGTGAGACCCAGTACTTC.